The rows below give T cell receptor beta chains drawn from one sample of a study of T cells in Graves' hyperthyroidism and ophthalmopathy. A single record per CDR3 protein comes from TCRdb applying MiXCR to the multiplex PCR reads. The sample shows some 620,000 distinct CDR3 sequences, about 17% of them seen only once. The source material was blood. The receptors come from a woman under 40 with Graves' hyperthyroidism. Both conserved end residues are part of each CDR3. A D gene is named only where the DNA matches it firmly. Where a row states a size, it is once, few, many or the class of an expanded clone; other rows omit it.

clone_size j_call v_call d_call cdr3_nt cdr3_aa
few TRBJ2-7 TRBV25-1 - TGTGCCAGCAGTGAATATAAGAGGAGCGAGCAGTACTTC CASSEYKRSEQYF
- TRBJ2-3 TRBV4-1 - TGCGCCAGCAGCCAAGGTGCTGTCACAGATACGCAGTATTTT CASSQGAVTDTQYF
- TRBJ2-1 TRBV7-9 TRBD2 TGTGCCAGCACCAAATCAGCCGGGGACTACTCCTACAATGAGCAGTTCTTC CASTKSAGDYSYNEQFF
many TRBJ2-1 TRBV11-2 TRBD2 TGTGCCAGCAGGGGACTAGCGGGAGATAGTGAGCAGTTCTTC CASRGLAGDSEQFF
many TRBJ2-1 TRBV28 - TGTGCCAGCAGTACCACAGGAAATGAGCAGTTCTTC CASSTTGNEQFF
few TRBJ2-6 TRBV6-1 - TGTGCCAGCACAGCCTCTGGGGCCAACGTCCTGACTTTC CASTASGANVLTF
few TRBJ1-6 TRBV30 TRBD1 TGTGCCTGGGGCGTGAAGCGGGACAGGGTGCGTTCACCCCTCCACTTT CAWGVKRDRVRSPLHF
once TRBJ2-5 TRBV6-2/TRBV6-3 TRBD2 TGTGCCAGTAGTATAGGCCTAGCGGCCCACCAAGAGACCCAGTACTTC CASSIGLAAHQETQYF
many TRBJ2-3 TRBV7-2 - TGTGCCAGCAGCACGCACAGAGATACGCAGTATTTT CASSTHRDTQYF
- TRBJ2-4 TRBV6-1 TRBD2 TGTGCCAGCAGGACAGCGGGAATTGGAAAAAACATTCAGTACTTC CASRTAGIGKNIQYF
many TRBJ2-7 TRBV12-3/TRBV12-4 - TGTGCCAGCAGTTTGGGGGACCGAACTTACGAGCAGTACTTC CASSLGDRTYEQYF
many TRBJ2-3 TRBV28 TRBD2 TGTGCCAGCAGTTTGGGGCCGCAGCGGGAGGATGATACGCAGTATTTT CASSLGPQREDDTQYF
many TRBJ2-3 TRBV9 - TGTGCCAGCAGCGTAGGTGAGGATACGCAGTATTTT CASSVGEDTQYF
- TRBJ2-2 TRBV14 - TGTGCCAGCAGCCAAGTCCGAGGGCCCGGGTCTTCTCCCACCGGGGAGCTGTTTTTT CASSQVRGPGSSPTGELFF
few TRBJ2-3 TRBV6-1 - TGTGCCAGCAGTGCGGTAGCCACACGGAGCACAGATACGCAGTATTTT CASSAVATRSTDTQYF
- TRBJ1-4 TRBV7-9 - TGTGCCAGCAGCTGGGGGAGGACTAATGAAAAACTGTTTTTT CASSWGRTNEKLFF
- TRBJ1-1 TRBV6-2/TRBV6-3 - TGTGCCAGCAGCCAATTTCGTGCTGAAGCTTTCTTT CASSQFRAEAFF
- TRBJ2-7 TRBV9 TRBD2 TGTGCCAGCAGCTCCGGCGGCGGGAGGACCACAAAGATCTACGAGCAGTACTTC CASSSGGGRTTKIYEQYF
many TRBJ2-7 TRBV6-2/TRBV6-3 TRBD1 TGTGCCAGCAGTTACGGGACAGGGGGTTCCTACGAGCAGTACTTC CASSYGTGGSYEQYF
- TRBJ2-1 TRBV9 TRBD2 TGTGCCAGCAGCGGAACCGGGACTAGCATTGAGCAGTTCTTC CASSGTGTSIEQFF
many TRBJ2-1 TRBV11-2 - TGTGCCAGCAGGTTACGGGATGAGCAGTTCTTC CASRLRDEQFF
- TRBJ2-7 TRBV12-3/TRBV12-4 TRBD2 TGTGCCAGCAGTTTAGCGAGAGTTGCCGACCTAGCGGGATACTACGAGCAGTACTTC CASSLARVADLAGYYEQYF
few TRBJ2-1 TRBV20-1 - TGCAGTGCTAGAGACGATGGCGAAAACAATGAGCAGTTCTTC CSARDDGENNEQFF
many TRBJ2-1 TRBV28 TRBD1 TGTGCCACCCCAGGGGACAGGGATAATGAGCAGTTCTTC CATPGDRDNEQFF
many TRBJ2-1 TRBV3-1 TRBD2 TGTGCCAGCAGCCAAGGAGGCTCGGGAGGGCCGGGGAATGAGCAGTTCTTC CASSQGGSGGPGNEQFF
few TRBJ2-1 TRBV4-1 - TGCGCCAGCAGCCATTCCGGACAGTACAATGAGCAGTTCTTC CASSHSGQYNEQFF
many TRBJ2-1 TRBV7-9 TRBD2 TGTGCCAGCAGCTCGACTAGCGGGACGTACCACAATGAGCAGTTCTTC CASSSTSGTYHNEQFF
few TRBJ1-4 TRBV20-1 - TGCAGTGCTAGAGTACAGGCAACTAATGAAAAACTGTTTTTT CSARVQATNEKLFF
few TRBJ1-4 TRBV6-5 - TGTGCCAGCAGTTACTCGTCTCCGGGGGGGAGTGAAAAACTGTTTTTT CASSYSSPGGSEKLFF
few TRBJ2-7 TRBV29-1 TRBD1 TGCAGCGGGACTACAGGGGGCGCAGGCTACGAGCAGTACTTC CSGTTGGAGYEQYF
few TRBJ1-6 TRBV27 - TGTGCCAGCAGTGTATACCTCAGGGGCGCATATAATTCACCCCTCCACTTT CASSVYLRGAYNSPLHF
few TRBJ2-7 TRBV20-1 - TGCAGTGCTAGGCTATCGACCGGGACACCGTGGGAGCAGTACTTC CSARLSTGTPWEQYF
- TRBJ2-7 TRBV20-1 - TGCAGTGCTGGTGGACAGCCCTGGTACGAGCAGTACTTC CSAGGQPWYEQYF
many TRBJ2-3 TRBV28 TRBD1 TGTGCCAGCAGGAGGGGACAGGACACAGATACGCAGTATTTT CASRRGQDTDTQYF
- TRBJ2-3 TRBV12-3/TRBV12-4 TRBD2 TGTGCCAGCATTCGCGGGAGCTTGGCAGATACGCAGTATTTT CASIRGSLADTQYF
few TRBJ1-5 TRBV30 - TGTGCCTGGAGTTCGTCGGGCAATCAGCCCCAGCATTTT CAWSSSGNQPQHF
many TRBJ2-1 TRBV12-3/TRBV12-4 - TGTGCCAGCAGTTTAGACAGACTCTCCTACAATGAGCAGTTCTTC CASSLDRLSYNEQFF
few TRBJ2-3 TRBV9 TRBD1 TGTGCCAGCAGCGTCTCCGGGACAGACACAGATACGCAGTATTTT CASSVSGTDTDTQYF
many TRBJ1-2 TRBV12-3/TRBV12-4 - TGTGCCAGCAGTTGGACACCTAACTATGGCTACACCTTC CASSWTPNYGYTF
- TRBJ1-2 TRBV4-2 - TGTGCCAGCAGCCCAGGGATGGAGGAGACCTATGGCTACACCTTC CASSPGMEETYGYTF
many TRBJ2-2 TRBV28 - TGTGCCAGCAGTTTCAGGAGATCGGGCACCGGGGAGCTGTTTTTT CASSFRRSGTGELFF
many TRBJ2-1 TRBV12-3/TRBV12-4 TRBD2 TGTGCCAGCAGTCCACCGGGACTAGCGGGAGACAATGAGCAGTTCTTC CASSPPGLAGDNEQFF
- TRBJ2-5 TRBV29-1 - TGCAGCGCCCGACGGGTGGATGGGACCCAGTACTTC CSARRVDGTQYF
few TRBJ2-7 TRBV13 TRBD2 TGTGCCAGCAGTTCTAGCGGGCAAGAGCAGTACTTC CASSSSGQEQYF